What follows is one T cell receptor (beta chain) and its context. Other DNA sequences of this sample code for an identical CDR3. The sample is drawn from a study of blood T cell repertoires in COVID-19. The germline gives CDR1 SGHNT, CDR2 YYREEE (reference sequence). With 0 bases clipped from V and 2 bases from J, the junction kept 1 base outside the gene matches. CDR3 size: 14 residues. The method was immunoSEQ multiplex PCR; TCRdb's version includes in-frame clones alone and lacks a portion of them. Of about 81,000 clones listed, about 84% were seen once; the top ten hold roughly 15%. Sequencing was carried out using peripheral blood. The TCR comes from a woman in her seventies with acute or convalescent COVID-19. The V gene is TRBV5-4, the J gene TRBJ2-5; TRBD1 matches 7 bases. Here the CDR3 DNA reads TGTGCCAGCAGCTTGGGACAGGGACAAGAGACCCAGTACTTC. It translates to CASSLGQGQETQYF. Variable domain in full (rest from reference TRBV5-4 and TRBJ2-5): ETGVTQSPTHLIKTRGQQVTLRCSSQSGHNTVSWYQQALGQGPQFIFQYYREEENGRGNFPPRFSGLQFPNYSSELNVNALELDDSALYLCASSLGQGQETQYFGPGTRLLVL.